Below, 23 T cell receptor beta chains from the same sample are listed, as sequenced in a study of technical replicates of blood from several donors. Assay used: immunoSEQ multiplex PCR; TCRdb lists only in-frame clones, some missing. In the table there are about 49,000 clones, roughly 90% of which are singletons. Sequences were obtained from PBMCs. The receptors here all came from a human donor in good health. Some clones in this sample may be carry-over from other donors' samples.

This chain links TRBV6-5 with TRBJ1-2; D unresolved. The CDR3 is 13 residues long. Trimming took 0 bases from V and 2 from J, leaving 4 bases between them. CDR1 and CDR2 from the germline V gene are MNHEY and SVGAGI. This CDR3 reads CASSYSRNYGYTF. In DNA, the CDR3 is TGTGCCAGCAGTTACTCCAGGAACTATGGCTACACCTTC.

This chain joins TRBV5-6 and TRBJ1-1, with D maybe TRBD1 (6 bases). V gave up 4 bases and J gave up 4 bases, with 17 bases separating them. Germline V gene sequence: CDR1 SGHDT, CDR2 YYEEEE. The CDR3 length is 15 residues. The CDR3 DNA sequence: TGTGCCAGCAGCCCTAGGGGGTGGGTTGGCACTGAAGCTTTCTTT. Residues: CASSPRGWVGTEAFF.

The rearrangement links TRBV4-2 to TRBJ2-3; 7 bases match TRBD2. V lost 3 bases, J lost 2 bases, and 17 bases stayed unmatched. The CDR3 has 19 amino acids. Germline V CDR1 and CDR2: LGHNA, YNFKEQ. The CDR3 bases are TGTGCCAGCAGCCACCCCTATCCGAGCAGCGGGGCCGACACAGATACGCAGTATTTT. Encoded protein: CASSHPYPSSGADTDTQYF.

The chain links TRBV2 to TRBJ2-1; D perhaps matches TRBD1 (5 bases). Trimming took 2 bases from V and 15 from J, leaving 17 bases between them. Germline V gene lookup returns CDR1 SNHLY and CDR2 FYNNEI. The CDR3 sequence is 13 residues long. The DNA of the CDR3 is TGTGCCAGCAGTGAATCGTTTGGACAAGGGCCGTTCTTC. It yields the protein CASSESFGQGPFF.

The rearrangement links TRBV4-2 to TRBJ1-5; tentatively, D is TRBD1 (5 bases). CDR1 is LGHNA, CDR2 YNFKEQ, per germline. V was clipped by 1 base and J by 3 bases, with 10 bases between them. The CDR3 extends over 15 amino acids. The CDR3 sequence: CASSQGSGDNQPQHF. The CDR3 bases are TGTGCCAGCAGCCAAGGCTCGGGGGACAATCAGCCCCAGCATTTT.

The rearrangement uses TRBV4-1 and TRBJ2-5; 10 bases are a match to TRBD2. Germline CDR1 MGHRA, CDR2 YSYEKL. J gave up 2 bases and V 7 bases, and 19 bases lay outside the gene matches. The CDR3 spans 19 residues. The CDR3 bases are TGCGCCAGCACCTCTAAGGGCTATGATAGCGGGGGGAAGCAAGAGACCCAGTACTTC. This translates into CASTSKGYDSGGKQETQYF.

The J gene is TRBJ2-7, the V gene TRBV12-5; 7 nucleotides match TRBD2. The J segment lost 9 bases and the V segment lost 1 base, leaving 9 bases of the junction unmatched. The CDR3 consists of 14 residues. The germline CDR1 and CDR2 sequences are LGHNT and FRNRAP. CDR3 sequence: CASGLEPGGEGQYF. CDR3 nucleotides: TGTGCTAGTGGTTTGGAACCCGGTGGGGAGGGGCAGTACTTC.

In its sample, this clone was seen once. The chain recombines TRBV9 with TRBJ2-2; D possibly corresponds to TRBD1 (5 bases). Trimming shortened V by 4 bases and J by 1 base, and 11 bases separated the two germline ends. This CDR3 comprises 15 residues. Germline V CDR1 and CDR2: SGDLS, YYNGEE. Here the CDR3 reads CASSRAGQNTGELFF. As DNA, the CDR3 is TGTGCCAGCAGCAGAGCCGGACAGAACACCGGGGAGCTGTTTTTT.

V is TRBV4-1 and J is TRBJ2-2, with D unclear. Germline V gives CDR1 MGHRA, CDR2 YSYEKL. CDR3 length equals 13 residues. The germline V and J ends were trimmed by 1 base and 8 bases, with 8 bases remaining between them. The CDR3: CASSQGTWGELFF. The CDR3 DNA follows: TGCGCCAGCAGCCAAGGAACATGGGGGGAGCTGTTTTTT.

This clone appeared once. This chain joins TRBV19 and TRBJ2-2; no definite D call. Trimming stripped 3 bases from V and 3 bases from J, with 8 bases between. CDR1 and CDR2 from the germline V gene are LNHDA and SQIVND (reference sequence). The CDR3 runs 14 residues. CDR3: CASSIHSYTGELFF. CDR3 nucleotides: TGTGCCAGTAGTATCCATTCATACACCGGGGAGCTGTTTTTT.

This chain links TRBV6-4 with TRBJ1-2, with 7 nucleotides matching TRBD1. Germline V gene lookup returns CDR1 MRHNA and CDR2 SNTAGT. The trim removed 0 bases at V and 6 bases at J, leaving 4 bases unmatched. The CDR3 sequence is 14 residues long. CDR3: CASSDSEGANGYTF. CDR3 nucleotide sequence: TGTGCCAGCAGTGACTCCGAGGGGGCGAATGGCTACACCTTC.

The CDR3 sequence is CASSRDRGETGELFF. CDR3 nucleotide sequence: TGTGCCAGCAGTCGGGACAGGGGGGAAACCGGGGAGCTGTTTTTT. The gene calls are TRBV2 and TRBJ2-2, with 11 nucleotides matching TRBD1. CDR3 size: 15 residues. Germline values: CDR1 SNHLY, CDR2 FYNNEI. Losses at the gene ends were 5 bases for V and 5 bases for J; bases not matched to a gene: 4.

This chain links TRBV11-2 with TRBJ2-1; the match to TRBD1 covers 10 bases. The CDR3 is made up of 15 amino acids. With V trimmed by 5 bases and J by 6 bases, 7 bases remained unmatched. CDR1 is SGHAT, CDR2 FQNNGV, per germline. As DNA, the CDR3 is TGTGCCAGCAGCCCCCGGGACAGGGGTGGCAATGAGCAGTTCTTC. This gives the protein CASSPRDRGGNEQFF.

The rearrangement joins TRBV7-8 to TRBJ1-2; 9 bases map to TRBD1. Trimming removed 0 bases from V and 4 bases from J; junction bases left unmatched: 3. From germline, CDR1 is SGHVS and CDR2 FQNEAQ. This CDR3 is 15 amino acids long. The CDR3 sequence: CASSLATGGAYGYTF. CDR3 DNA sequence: TGTGCCAGCAGCTTAGCTACAGGGGGCGCCTATGGCTACACCTTC.

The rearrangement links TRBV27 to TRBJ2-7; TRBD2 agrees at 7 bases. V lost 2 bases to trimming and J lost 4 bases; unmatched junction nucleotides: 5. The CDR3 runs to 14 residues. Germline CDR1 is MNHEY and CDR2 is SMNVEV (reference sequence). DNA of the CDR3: TGTGCCAGCAGTTTAAGGGAGGGAACATACGAGCAGTACTTC. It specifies CASSLREGTYEQYF.

The chain's CDR3 is CASSQDEAVGYNSPLHF. CDR3 DNA: TGTGCCAGCAGCCAAGATGAGGCCGTAGGCTATAATTCACCCCTCCACTTT. The chain combines TRBV14 with TRBJ1-6; D unresolved. V was clipped by 0 bases and J by 3 bases, with 12 bases between them. Per the germline V gene, CDR1 is SGHDN and CDR2 is FVKESK. The CDR3 covers 17 residues. The complete variable domain, with remaining parts taken from reference TRBV14 and TRBJ1-6, reads EAGVTQFPSHSVIEKGQTVTLRCDPISGHDNLYWYRRVMGKEIKFLLHFVKESKQDESGMPNNRFLAERTGGTYSTLKVQPAELEDSGVYFCASSQDEAVGYNSPLHFGNGTRLTVT.

CDR3 sequence: CASSKLAGGSYEQYF. The CDR3 DNA reads as TGTGCCAGCAGCAAGCTAGCGGGAGGTTCCTACGAGCAGTACTTC. The J gene is TRBJ2-7, the V gene TRBV5-4; 11 nucleotides align to TRBD2. The V and J ends lost 4 bases and 1 base, in that order; junction bases with no gene match: 4. Germline loops: CDR1 SGHNT, CDR2 YYREEE (reference sequence). The CDR3 sequence is 15 residues long.

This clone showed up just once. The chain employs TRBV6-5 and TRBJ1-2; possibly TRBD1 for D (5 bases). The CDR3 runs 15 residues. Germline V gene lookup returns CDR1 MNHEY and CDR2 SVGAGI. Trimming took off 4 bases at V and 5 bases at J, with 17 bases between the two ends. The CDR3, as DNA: TGTGCCAGCAGTTCCCGTGACAGACCCACTTATGGCTACACCTTC. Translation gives CASSSRDRPTYGYTF.

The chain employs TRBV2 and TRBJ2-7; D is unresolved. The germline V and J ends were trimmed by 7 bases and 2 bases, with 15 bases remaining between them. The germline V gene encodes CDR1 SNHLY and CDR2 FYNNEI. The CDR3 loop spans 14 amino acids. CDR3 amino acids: CASTSPRIPYEQYF. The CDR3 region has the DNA TGTGCCAGCACCTCCCCTAGGATCCCCTACGAGCAGTACTTC.

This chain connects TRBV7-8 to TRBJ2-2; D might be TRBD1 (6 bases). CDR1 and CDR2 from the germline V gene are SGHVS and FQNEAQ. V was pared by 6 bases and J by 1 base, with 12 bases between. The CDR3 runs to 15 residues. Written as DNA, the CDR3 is TGTGCCAGCAGACCGCCGGGACAGAACACCGGGGAGCTGTTTTTT. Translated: CASRPPGQNTGELFF.

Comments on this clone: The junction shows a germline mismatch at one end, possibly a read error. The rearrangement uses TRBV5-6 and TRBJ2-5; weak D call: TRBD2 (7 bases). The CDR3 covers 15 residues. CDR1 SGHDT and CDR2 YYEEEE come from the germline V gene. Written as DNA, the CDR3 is TGTGCCAGCAGCTTTAAGGGGGGGGGCCAACAGACCCAGTACTTC. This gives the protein CASSFKGGGQQTQYF.

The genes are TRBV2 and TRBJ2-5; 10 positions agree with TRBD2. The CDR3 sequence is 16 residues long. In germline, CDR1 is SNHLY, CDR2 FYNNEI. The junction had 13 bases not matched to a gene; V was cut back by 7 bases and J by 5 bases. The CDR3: CASKPSGGALYETQYF. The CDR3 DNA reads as TGTGCCAGCAAACCAAGCGGGGGGGCCCTGTACGAGACCCAGTACTTC.

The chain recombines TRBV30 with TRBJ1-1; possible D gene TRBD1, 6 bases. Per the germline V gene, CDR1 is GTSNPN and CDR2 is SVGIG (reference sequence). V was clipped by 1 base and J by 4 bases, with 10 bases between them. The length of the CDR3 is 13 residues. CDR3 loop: CAWSEGDGTEAFF. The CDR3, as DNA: TGTGCCTGGAGTGAGGGGGACGGCACTGAAGCTTTCTTT.